The clone carrying this T cell receptor beta chain was observed at least ten times. This sample is drawn from a study of T-cell reconstitution after alpha-beta-depleted transplantation in children. V lost 1 base and J lost 0, with 3 bases in between. The germline V gene encodes CDR1 SNHLY and CDR2 FYNNEI. The CDR3 covers 13 residues. The TCRbeta library incorporated unique molecular identifiers. TCRdb itself ran the PCR reads through MiXCR, one entry per CDR3 protein. This repertoire shows 350,000 to 400,000 distinct CDR3 sequences, around 21% found once; its top ten account for 3.5% to 4%. The sequences come from PBMCs from the stem cell graft donor, collected from the stem cell graft. The clonotype comes from a human donor who donated a stem cell graft to a child with acute myeloid leukemia. The chain combines TRBV2 with TRBJ1-1; D is unresolved. The CDR3 region is CASSEGMNTEAFF. The DNA for the CDR3 is TGTGCCAGCAGTGAAGGCATGAACACTGAAGCTTTCTTT.